This is a list of T cell receptor beta chains from one sample in a study of CD8+CD57+ T cells in acquired aplastic anemia. Each CDR3 protein gets one entry after TCRdb re-called the reads with MiXCR. The data hold 100,000 to 150,000 distinct CDR3 sequences, with almost 40% observed a single time. Sample: sorted CD4+, CD8+, or CD8+CD57+ T cells (not recorded which) from PBMCs. The receptors were gathered from a human donor with aplastic anemia. Each CDR3 is given with its conserved first and last residue.

len,v_gene,CDR3aa
13,TRBV20-1,CSARDPRGNTIYF
14,TRBV19,CASSMGQTYQPQHF
14,TRBV20-1,CSASDRGSGEKLFF
13,TRBV19,CASSIDRGYEQYF
17,TRBV9,CASSSRYRDRSAGELFF
15,TRBV6-5,CASSFKEGIWNGYTF
13,TRBV2,CASSGDREDGYTF
16,TRBV4-1,CASSRKLETGVPEAFF
14,TRBV25-1,CASRGTGGIYGYTF
18,TRBV4-3,CASSTQAGGLFFLRGYTF
15,TRBV2,CASTRGQGPLRELFF